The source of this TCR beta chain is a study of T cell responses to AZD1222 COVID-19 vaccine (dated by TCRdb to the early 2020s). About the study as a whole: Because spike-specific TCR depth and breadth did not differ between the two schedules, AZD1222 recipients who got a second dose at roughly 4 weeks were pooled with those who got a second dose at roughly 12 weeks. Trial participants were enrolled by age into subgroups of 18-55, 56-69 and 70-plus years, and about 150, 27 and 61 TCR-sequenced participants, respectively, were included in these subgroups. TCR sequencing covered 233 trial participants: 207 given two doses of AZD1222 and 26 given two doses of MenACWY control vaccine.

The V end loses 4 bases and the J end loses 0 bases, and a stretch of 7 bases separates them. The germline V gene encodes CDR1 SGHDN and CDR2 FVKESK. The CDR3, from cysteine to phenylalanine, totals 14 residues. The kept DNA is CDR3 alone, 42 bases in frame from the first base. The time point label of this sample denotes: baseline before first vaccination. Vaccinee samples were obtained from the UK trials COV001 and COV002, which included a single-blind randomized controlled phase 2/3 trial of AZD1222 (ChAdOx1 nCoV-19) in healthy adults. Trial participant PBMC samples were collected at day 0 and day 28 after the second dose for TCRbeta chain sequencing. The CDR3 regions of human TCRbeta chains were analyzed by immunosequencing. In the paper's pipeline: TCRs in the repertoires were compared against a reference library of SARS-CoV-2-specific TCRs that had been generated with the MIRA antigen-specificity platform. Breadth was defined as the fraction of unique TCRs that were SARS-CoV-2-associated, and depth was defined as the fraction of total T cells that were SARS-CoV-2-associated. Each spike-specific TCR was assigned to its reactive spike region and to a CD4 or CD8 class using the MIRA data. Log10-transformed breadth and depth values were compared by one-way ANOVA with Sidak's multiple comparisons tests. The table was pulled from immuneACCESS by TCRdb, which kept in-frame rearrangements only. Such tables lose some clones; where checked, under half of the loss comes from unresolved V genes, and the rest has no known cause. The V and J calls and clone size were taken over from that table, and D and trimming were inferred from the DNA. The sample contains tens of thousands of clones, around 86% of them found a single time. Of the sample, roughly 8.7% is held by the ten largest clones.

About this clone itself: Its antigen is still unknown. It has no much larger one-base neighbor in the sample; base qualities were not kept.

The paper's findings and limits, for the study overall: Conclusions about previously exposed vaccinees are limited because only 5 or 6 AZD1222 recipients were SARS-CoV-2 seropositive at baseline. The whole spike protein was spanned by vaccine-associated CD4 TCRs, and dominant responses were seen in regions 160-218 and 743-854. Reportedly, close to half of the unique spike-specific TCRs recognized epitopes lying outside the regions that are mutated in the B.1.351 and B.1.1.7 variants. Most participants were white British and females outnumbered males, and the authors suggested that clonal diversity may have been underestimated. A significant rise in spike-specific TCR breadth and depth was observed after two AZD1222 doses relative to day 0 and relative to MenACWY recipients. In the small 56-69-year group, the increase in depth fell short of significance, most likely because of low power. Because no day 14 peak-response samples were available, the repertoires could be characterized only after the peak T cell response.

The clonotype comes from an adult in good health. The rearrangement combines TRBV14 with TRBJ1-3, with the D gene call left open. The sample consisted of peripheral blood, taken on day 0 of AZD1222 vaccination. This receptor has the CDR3 CASSRDISGNTIYF. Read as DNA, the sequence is TGTGCCAGCAGCCGCGACATCTCTGGAAACACCATATATTTT.